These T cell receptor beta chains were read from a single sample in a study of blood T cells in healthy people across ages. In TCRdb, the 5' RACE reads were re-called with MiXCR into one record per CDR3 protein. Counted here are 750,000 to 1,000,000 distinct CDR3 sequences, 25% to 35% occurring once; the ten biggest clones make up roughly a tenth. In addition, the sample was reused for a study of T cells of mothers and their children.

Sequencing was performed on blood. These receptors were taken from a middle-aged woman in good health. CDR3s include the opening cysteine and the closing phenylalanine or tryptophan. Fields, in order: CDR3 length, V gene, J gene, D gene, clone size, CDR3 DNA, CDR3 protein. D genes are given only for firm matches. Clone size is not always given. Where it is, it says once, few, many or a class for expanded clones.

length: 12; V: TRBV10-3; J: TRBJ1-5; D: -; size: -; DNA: TGTGCCATCAGTGAGTTAGATCAGCCCCAGCATTTT; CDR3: CAISELDQPQHF
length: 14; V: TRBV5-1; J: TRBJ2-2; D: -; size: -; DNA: TGCGCCAGCAGCGCAACAGTAAACACCGGGGAGCTGTTTTTT; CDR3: CASSATVNTGELFF
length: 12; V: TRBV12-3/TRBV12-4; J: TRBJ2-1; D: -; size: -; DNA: TGTGCCAGTGGGGGGGCTGGCAATGAGCAGTTCTTC; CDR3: CASGGAGNEQFF
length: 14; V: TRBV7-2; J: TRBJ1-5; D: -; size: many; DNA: TGTGCCAGCAGCGCCCCCGGGGGGAGCCAGCCCCAGCATTTT; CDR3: CASSAPGGSQPQHF
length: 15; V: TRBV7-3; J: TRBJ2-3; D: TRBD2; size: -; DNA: TGTGCCAGCAGCTTAAGCCCAGCGGGAGTAGATACGCAGTATTTT; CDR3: CASSLSPAGVDTQYF
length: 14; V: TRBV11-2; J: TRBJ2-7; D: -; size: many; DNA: TGTGCCAGCAGCTTAGTGGGGGGTTTGGGCGAGCAGTACTTC; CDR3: CASSLVGGLGEQYF
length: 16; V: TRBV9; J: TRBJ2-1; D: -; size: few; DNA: TGTGCCAGCAGCGTAGAGGAGGGGATGGGAGTCAGTGAGCAGTTCTTC; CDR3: CASSVEEGMGVSEQFF
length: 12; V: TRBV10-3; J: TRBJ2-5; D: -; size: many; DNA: TGTGCCATCAAGGGGCAGCAAGAGACCCAGTACTTC; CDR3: CAIKGQQETQYF
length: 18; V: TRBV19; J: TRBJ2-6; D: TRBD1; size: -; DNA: TGTGCCAGTAGTATAAAGGGACAGAGGGACTCTGGGGCCAACGTCCTGACTTTC; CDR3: CASSIKGQRDSGANVLTF
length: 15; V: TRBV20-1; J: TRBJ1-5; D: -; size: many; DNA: TGCAGTGCTAGAGATATTGGCAACAGCAATCAGCCCCAGCATTTT; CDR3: CSARDIGNSNQPQHF
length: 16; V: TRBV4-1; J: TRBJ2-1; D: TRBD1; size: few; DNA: TGCGCCAGCAGCGTGACCGGGACAGGGGCAGGGAATGAGCAGTTCTTC; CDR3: CASSVTGTGAGNEQFF